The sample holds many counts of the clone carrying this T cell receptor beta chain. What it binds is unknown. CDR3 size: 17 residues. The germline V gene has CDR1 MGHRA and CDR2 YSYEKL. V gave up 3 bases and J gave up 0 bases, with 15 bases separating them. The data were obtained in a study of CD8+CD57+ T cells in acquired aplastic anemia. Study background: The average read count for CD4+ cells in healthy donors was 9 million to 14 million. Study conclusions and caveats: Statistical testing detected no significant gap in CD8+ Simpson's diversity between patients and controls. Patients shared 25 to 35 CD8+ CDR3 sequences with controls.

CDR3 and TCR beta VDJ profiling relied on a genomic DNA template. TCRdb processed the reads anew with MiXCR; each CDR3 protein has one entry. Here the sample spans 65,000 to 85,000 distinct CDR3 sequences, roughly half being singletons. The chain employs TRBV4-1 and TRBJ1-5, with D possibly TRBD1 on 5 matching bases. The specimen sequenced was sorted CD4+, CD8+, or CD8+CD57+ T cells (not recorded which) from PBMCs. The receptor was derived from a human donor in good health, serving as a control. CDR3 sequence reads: CASSQVPGPYSNQPQHF. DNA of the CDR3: TGCGCCAGCAGCCAGGTTCCGGGACCTTATAGCAATCAGCCCCAGCATTTT.